This is a list of T cell receptor beta chains from one sample in a study of shared T cell receptors in the human thymus. TCRdb keeps only in-frame clones here, not all; method: immunoSEQ multiplex PCR. Among approximately 580,000 clones, around 78% were seen once, and the ten largest hold less than 0.015%. These data were also filed under a second study, of human thymus T cells.

The sequencing sample was made of thymocytes. The receptors come from a boy in the first two years of life with a congenital heart defect. CDR3s include the opening cysteine and the closing phenylalanine or tryptophan. A D gene is named only where the DNA matches it firmly. Not every row has a clone size; where given, it reads once, few, many or a size class.

size,J,D,V,CDR3,DNA
few,TRBJ2-7,NA,TRBV18,CASSLGDSYEQYF,TGTGCCAGCTCACTCGGGGACTCCTACGAGCAGTACTTC
NA,TRBJ2-2,NA,TRBV6-5,CASSGQPSTGELFF,TGTGCCAGCAGCGGACAGCCGAGCACCGGGGAGCTGTTTTTT
NA,TRBJ2-1,TRBD2,TRBV11-2,CASTKREADNEQFF,TGTGCCAGTACAAAGCGGGAGGCCGACAATGAGCAGTTCTTC
NA,TRBJ2-7,NA,TRBV2,CASRPGEGVFYEQYF,TGTGCCAGCAGACCCGGGGAGGGGGTGTTCTACGAGCAGTACTTC
few,TRBJ2-7,NA,TRBV10-1,CASSESSGRLYEQYF,TGCGCCAGCAGTGAGTCGTCGGGAAGGCTATACGAGCAGTACTTC
NA,TRBJ1-2,NA,TRBV13,CASSPWTAPYGYTF,TGTGCCAGCAGCCCCTGGACAGCCCCATATGGCTACACCTTC
NA,TRBJ2-2,TRBD2,TRBV14,CASSQDRSSGNTGELFF,TGTGCCAGCAGCCAAGATCGGTCTAGCGGAAACACCGGGGAGCTGTTTTTT
NA,TRBJ2-2,TRBD2,TRBV28,CASSLLAGAGELFF,TGTGCCAGCAGTTTACTAGCGGGAGCCGGGGAGCTGTTTTTT
NA,TRBJ2-7,TRBD1,TRBV5-8,CASSWWDRPYF,TGTGCCAGCAGCTGGTGGGACAGGCCTTACTTC
NA,TRBJ1-1,NA,TRBV18,CASSPRAGDTEAFF,TGTGCCAGCTCACCGAGGGCGGGGGACACTGAAGCTTTCTTT
NA,TRBJ1-3,NA,TRBV7-2,CASSPKDRSGNTIYF,TGTGCCAGCAGCCCAAAAGACAGGTCTGGAAACACCATATATTTT
NA,TRBJ2-7,NA,TRBV7-9,CASSRSRGETSYEQYF,TGTGCCAGCAGCCGATCCAGGGGCGAAACCTCCTACGAGCAGTACTTC
NA,TRBJ2-5,TRBD2,TRBV7-3,CASSLGLAEETQYF,TGTGCCAGCAGCTTAGGACTAGCGGAAGAGACCCAGTACTTC
NA,TRBJ1-2,TRBD1,TRBV2,CASSEGGRGRNLPGGYTF,TGTGCCAGCAGCGAGGGGGGCAGGGGGCGCAACTTACCGGGGGGCTACACCTTC
NA,TRBJ1-5,TRBD1,TRBV4-2,CASSPSGGRRNQPQHF,TGTGCCAGCAGCCCTTCAGGGGGAAGGAGGAATCAGCCCCAGCATTTT
NA,TRBJ1-1,NA,TRBV19,CASSIPQAMNTEAFF,TGTGCCAGTAGTATACCACAGGCAATGAACACTGAAGCTTTCTTT
NA,TRBJ2-7,NA,TRBV7-2,CASSLIPPDRAGSYEQYF,TGTGCCAGCAGCTTAATTCCCCCAGACAGGGCGGGGTCCTACGAGCAGTACTTC
NA,TRBJ2-1,TRBD2,TRBV15,CATSSRDYRELSRDEQFF,TGTGCCACCAGCAGCCGGGACTACCGGGAGTTGAGTAGGGATGAGCAGTTCTTC
NA,TRBJ2-1,TRBD2,TRBV5-1,CASSLGTSEYNEQFF,TGCGCCAGCAGCCTCGGGACTAGCGAGTACAATGAGCAGTTCTTC
NA,TRBJ1-5,NA,TRBV7-9,CASSPGGQPNQPQHF,TGTGCCAGCAGCCCCGGGGGGCAGCCTAATCAGCCCCAGCATTTT
NA,TRBJ2-7,TRBD1,TRBV27,CASSFPSPGTGDSYEQYF,TGTGCCAGCAGTTTCCCCTCCCCCGGGACAGGGGACTCCTACGAGCAGTACTTC
NA,TRBJ2-3,NA,TRBV28,CASSTLTDTQYF,TGTGCCAGCAGTACTCTTACAGATACGCAGTATTTT